The entry below gives a single T cell receptor beta chain sequence along with its context. The method was immunoSEQ multiplex PCR; TCRdb's version includes in-frame clones alone and lacks a portion of them. In the table there are over 55,000 clones, around 94% of which are singletons. The sample belongs to a study of T cell changes during pregnancy in multiple sclerosis. CDR3 length: 10 residues. Germline CDR1 and CDR2: MGHDK and SYGVNS. Trimming removed 6 bases at V and 5 bases at J, with 4 bases between. The chain carries TRBV25-1 and TRBJ2-5; no clear D gene. The material was CD8+ T cells from peripheral blood mononuclear cells, obtained in the third trimester of pregnancy. This receptor was taken from a female donor with multiple sclerosis, enrolled in a pregnancy study. CDR3 residues: CASREETQYF. The CDR3 coding sequence is TGTGCCAGCAGAGAGGAGACCCAGTACTTC.